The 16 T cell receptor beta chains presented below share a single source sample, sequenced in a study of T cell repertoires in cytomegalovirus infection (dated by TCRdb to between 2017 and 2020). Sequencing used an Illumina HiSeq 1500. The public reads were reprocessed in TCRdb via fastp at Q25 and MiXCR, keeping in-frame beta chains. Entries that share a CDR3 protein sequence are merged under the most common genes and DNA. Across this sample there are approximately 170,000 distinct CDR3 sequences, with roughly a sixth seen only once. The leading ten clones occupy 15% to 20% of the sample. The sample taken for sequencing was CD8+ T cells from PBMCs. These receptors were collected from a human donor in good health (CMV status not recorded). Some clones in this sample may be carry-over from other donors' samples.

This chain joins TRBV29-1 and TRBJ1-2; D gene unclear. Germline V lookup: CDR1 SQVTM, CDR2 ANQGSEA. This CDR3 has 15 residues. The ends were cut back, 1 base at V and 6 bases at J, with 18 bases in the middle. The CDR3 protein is CSVEGPRRQENGYTF. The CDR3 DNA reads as TGCAGCGTTGAAGGCCCCCGCCGCCAGGAGAATGGCTACACCTTC.

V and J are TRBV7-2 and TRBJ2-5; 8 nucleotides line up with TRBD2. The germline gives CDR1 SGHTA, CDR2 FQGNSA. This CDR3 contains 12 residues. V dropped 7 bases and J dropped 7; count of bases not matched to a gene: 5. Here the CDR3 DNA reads TGTGCCAGCACCTCCGGGAGGGTGACCCAGTACTTC. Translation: CASTSGRVTQYF.

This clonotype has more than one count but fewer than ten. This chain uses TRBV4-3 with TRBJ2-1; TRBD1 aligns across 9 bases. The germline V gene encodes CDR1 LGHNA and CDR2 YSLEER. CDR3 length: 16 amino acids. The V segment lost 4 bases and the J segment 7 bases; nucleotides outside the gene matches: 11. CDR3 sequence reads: CASSLSGTGKENEQFF. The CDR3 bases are TGCGCCAGCAGCCTTTCGGGGACAGGGAAGGAAAATGAGCAGTTCTTC.

In nucleotides, the CDR3 is TGTGCCAGCAGGCGTAGCGGGAGCTCCTACAATGAGCAGTTCTTC. It translates to CASRRSGSSYNEQFF. This chain uses TRBV11-3 with TRBJ2-1, with TRBD2 matching 9 bases. V trimming: 6 bases; J trimming: 0 bases; junction bases outside the gene matches: 3. The CDR3 runs to 15 residues. CDR1 and CDR2 from the germline V gene are SGHNT and YENEEA.

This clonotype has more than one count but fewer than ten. The CDR3 coding sequence is TGCAGCGTTGTTAGGAGTGACACTGAAGCTTTCTTT. Encoded protein: CSVVRSDTEAFF. The gene calls are TRBV29-1 and TRBJ1-1; D not resolved. Deletions cut 4 bases from V and 3 bases from J, with 9 bases between. The germline V gene encodes CDR1 SQVTM and CDR2 ANQGSEA. The CDR3 length is 12 residues.

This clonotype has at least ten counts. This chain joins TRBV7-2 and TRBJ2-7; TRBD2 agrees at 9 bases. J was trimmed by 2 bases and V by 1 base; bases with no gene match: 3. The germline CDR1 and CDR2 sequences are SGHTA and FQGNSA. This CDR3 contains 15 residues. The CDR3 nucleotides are TGTGCCAGCAGCTTAGGGGGACTAGCCCCCTACGAGCAGTACTTC. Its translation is CASSLGGLAPYEQYF.

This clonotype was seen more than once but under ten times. CDR3 loop: CASSEYQRKYNEQFF. Here the CDR3 DNA reads TGTGCCAGCAGTGAATACCAGCGAAAGTACAATGAGCAGTTCTTC. This chain connects TRBV2 to TRBJ2-1, with no clear D. Looked up from germline, CDR1 is SNHLY and CDR2 is FYNNEI. Trimming took off 2 bases at V and 4 bases at J, with 12 bases between the two ends. The CDR3 extends over 15 amino acids. The variable domain in full, with the rest retrieved from reference TRBV2 and TRBJ2-1, is EPEVTQTPSHQVTQMGQEVILRCVPISNHLYFYWYRQILGQKVEFLVSFYNNEISEKSEIFDDQFSVERPDGSNFTLKIRSTKLEDSAMYFCASSEYQRKYNEQFFGPGTRLTVL.

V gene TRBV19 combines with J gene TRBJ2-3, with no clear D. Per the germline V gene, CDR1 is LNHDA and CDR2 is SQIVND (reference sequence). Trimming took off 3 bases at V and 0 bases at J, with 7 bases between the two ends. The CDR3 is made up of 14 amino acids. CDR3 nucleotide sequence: TGTGCCAGTAGTATCCAGGATAGCACAGATACGCAGTATTTT. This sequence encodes CASSIQDSTDTQYF.

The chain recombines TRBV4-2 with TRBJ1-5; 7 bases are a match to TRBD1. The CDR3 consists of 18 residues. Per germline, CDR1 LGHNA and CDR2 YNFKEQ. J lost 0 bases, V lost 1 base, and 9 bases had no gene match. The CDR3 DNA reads TGTGCCAGCAGCCAAGGAATCGAGGGGGCTTATAGCAATCAGCCCCAGCATTTT. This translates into CASSQGIEGAYSNQPQHF.

CDR3 sequence: CASRALGVRDTEAFF. For the CDR3, the DNA is TGTGCCAGCAGGGCTCTTGGAGTCCGGGACACTGAAGCTTTCTTT. The chain links TRBV28 to TRBJ1-1; D unresolved. V lost 6 bases to trimming and J lost 3 bases, with 17 bases between them. The CDR3 covers 15 residues. Germline V gives CDR1 MDHEN, CDR2 SYDVKM.

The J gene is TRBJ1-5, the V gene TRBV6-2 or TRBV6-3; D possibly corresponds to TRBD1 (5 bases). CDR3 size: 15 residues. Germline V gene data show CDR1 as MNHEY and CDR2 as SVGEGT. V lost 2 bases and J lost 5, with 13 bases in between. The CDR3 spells CASSYIGPRDQPQHF. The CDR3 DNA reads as TGTGCCAGCAGTTACATTGGTCCCAGGGATCAGCCCCAGCATTTT.

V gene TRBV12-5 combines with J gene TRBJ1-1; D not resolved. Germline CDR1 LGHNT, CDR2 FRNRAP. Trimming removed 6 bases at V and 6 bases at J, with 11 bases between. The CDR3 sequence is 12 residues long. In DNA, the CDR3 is TGTGCTAGTGGGAGGAGAGATGCTGAAGCTTTCTTT. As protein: CASGRRDAEAFF.

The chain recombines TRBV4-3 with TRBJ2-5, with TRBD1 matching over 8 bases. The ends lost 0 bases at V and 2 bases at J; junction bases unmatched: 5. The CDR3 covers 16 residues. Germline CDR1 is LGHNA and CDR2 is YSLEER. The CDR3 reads CASSQDDRGGQETQYF. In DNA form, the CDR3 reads TGCGCCAGCAGCCAAGATGACAGGGGAGGACAAGAGACCCAGTACTTC.

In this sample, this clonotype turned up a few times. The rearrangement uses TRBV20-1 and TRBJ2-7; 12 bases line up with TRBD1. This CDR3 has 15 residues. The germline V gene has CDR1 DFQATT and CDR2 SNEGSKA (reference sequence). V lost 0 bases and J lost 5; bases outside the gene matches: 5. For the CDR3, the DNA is TGCAGTGCTAGAGATTGGGGGACAGGGGGCGACGAGCAGTACTTC. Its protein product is CSARDWGTGGDEQYF.

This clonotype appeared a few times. The CDR3 nucleotides are TGTGCCAGCAGCTTGTCGGGTATCTATGGCTACACCTTC. This codes for CASSLSGIYGYTF. The chain recombines TRBV7-8 with TRBJ1-2, with D unresolved. V dropped 3 bases and J dropped 4 bases, with 9 bases sitting between them. The CDR3 has 13 residues. CDR1 and CDR2 from the germline V gene are SGHVS and FQNEAQ. The full variable domain, in which reference TRBV7-8 and TRBJ1-2 provide the parts outside the CDR3, is GAGVSQSPRYKVAKRGQDVALRCDPISGHVSLFWYQQALGQGPEFLTYFQNEAQLDKSGLPSDRFFAERPEGSVSTLKIQRTQQEDSAVYLCASSLSGIYGYTFGSGTRLTVV.

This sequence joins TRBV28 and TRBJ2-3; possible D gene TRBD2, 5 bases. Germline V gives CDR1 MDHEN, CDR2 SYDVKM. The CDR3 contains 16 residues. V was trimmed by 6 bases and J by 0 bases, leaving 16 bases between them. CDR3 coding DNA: TGTGCCAGCAGCCCTTTACCCCTAGCTAGCACAGATACGCAGTATTTT. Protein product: CASSPLPLASTDTQYF.